This TCR beta chain was captured by sequencing in a study of shared clonotypes between healthy human individuals (dated by TCRdb to 2018 to 2021). Context from the whole study: The cohort comprised a couple of women and a few men aged 18 to 49 years. To estimate repertoire size and how much clonotypes are shared between individuals, the study performed deep sequencing of blood TCR repertoires from roughly five healthy adults. To increase sequencing depth and limit assay-specific biases, TCR repertoire library preparation and sequencing were carried out by different laboratories using diverse techniques. Per donor, leukapheresis produced somewhere between about 0.94 and 9 billion PBMCs. Per donor, three plates each were used for CD4 naive and CD4 memory, two for CD8 naive, and one for CD8 memory. The paper as a whole reports these results and caveats: Compared with non-shared clonotypes, clonotypes shared by all four sorted-subset donors had higher generation probabilities. Pairwise subsampling indicated that sequencing depth was expected to affect the degree of clonotype sharing among donors. About 5% of naive CD4, 3.5% of naive CD8, approximately 2% of memory CD4, and 0.35% to 0.4% of memory CD8 clonotypes were shared across several donors. Only blood was sampled, and tissue TCR repertoires likely differ from those in blood. Incomplete sequencing was indicated by rarefaction of sorted-subset datasets, despite the large sequencing depth. The small number of donors limited the genetic and exposure-history diversity represented. Estimated clonotype richness was generally larger for naive than for memory subsets.

V is pared back by 3 bases and J by 5 bases, with 17 bases lying between the germline termini. From cysteine to phenylalanine, the CDR3 is 15 amino acids long. The CDR3 DNA has 45 bases and is translated from base 1. Reading the germline V gene gives CDR1 SGDLS and CDR2 YYNGEE. Donors were healthy HIV-negative adults with no recently reported acute infections or vaccinations. Every donor was a Caucasian adult living in Nashville, Tennessee, USA. CD4+ T cells were enriched by magnetic negative selection, after which naive cells were positively selected on CD45RA and the negative fraction was taken as the memory subset. Blood was collected by leukapheresis, and PBMCs were isolated by Ficoll-Histopaque density gradient centrifugation and then cryopreserved in liquid nitrogen vapor phase. Purity and quantity of every magnetically sorted T cell population were checked by analytical flow cytometry. From each sorted fraction, genomic DNA was isolated and quantified by UV absorbance on a Nanodrop 2000c.

Using the deep immunoSEQ assay, TCR CDR3 regions were amplified from genomic DNA by multiplex PCR. Genomic DNA extracted from each cell subset was distributed evenly over all wells of several immunoSEQ 96-well plates, and each plate served as one replicate. For sorted subsets, each replicate PCR was loaded with around 220 ng genomic DNA, equivalent to about 30,000 T cell genomes. Purified libraries were measured with a Qubit 3.0 fluorometer, size-checked on a Bioanalyzer 2100, and measured again with the KAPA Library Quantification kit. Each immunoSEQ 96-well plate was sequenced on its own single-read 150-cycle Illumina NextSeq 550 flow cell. The authors processed their data as follows. The immunoSEQ output contained only junctional sequences without quality scores, so filtering could not match that applied to full-length reads. Sequences were annotated with PyIR, a Python wrapper for IgBLAST v1.9, and V/J genes and CDR3 were assigned using IMGT germline references. Any read was removed if the V/J assignment was weak (E-value above 1e-6), the CDR3 was missing, or the read contained stop codons, out-of-frame junctions, or ambiguous translated residues. V3J clonotypes were defined by identical inferred V gene, J gene, and CDR3 amino acid sequence. To compute the percentage overlap between repertoires, the number of shared unique clonotypes was divided by the size of the smaller repertoire. Repertoire richness was assessed with RTK rarefaction, the Chao1 estimator, and Recon v2.1 estimates of unobserved clonotypes. Generation probabilities were computed with OLGA for all TCRbeta clonotypes obtained by the gDNA method from several donors. TCRdb stores this immuneACCESS table with in-frame sequences only. Part of the clones is absent; in the studies checked, under half of the shortfall reflects unresolved V genes, and no reason is known for the rest. The DNA gave D and trimming, while V, J and clone size come from that table. This sample gives 950,000 to 1,300,000 clones in total; roughly 70% of them show up just once. The top ten clones comprise 1.5% of the sample.

This clone was found once. Its antigen is still unknown. Nothing much larger sits one base from this clone, and base qualities are not available. The receptor's source is a man aged 18-30 years in good health. Recombination linked TRBV9 to TRBJ1-2; tentative D gene TRBD1, with 5 bases matching. Source material: memory CD4+ T cells sorted from blood. Read against the paper, the sample's cell subset or site label means: CD45RA-negative fraction. The CDR3 region: CASSAGTGGAYGYTF. The nucleotide sequence reads as follows: TGTGCCAGCAGCGCCGGCACTGGCGGGGCATATGGCTACACCTTC.